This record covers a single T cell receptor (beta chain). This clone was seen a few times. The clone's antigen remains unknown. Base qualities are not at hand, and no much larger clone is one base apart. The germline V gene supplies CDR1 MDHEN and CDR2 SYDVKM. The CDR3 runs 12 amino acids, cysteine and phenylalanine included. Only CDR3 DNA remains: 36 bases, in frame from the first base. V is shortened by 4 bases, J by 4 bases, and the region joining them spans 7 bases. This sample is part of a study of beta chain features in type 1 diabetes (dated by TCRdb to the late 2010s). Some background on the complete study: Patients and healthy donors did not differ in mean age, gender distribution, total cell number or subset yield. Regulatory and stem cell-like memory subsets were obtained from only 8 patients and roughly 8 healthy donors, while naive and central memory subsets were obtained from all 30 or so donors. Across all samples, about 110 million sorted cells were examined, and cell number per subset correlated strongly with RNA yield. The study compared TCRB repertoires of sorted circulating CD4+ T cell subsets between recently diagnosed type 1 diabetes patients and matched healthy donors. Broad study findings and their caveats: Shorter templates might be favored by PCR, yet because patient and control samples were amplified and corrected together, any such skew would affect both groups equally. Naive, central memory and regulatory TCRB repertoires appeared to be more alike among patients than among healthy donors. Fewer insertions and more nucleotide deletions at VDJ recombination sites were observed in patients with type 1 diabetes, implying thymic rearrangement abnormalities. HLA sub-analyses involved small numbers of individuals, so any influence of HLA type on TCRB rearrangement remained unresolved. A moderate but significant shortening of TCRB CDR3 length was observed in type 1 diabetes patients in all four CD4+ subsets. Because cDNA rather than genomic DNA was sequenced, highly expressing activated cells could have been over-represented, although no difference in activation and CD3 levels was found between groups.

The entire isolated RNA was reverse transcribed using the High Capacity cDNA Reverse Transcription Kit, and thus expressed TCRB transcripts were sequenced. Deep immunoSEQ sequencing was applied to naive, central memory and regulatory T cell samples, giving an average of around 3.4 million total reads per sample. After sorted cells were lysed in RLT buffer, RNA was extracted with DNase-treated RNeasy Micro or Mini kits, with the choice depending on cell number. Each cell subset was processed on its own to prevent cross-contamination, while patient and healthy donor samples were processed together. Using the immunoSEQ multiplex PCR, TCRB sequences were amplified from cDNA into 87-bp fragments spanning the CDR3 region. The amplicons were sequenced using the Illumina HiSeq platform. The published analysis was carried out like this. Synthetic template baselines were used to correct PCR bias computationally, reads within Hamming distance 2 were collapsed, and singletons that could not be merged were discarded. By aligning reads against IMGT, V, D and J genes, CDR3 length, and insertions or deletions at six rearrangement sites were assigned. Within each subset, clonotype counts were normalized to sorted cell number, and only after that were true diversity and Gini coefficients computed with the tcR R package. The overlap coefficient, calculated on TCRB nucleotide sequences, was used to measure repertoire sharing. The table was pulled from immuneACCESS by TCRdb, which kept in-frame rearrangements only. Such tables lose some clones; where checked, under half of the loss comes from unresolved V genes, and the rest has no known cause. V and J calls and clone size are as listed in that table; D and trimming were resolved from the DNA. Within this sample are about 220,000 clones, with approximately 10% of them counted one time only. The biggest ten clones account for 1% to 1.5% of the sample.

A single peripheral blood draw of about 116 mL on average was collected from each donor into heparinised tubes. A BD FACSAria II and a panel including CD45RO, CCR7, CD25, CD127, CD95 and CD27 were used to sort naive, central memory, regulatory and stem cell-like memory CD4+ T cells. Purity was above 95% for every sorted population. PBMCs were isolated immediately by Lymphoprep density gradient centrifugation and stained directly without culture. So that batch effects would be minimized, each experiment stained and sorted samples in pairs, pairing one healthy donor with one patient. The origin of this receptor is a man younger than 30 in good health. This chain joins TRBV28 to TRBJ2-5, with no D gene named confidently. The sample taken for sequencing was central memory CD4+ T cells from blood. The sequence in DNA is TGTGCCAGCAGTTCGGGTGGAGAGACCCAGTACTTC. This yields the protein CASSSGGETQYF.